The 30 T cell receptor beta chains given below trace back to one sample, sequenced in a study of blood T cell repertoires in COVID-19. The method was immunoSEQ multiplex PCR; TCRdb's version includes in-frame clones alone and lacks a portion of them. The table has about 150,000 clones, more than 80% seen once. The sample consisted of PBMCs or T cells enriched from blood (not recorded which). The source of these receptors is a man in his fifties or sixties who had recovered from COVID-19.

The genes are TRBV12-3 or TRBV12-4 and TRBJ2-3, with TRBD2 identical over 7 bases. The CDR3 is made up of 13 amino acids. V dropped 4 bases and J dropped 3; count of bases not matched to a gene: 1. The CDR3 region is CASSSSGTDTQYF. As DNA, the CDR3 is TGTGCCAGCAGTTCTAGCGGAACAGATACGCAGTATTTT.

The chain couples TRBV6-6 to TRBJ2-7; D is perhaps TRBD1 (6 bases). The germline V and J ends were trimmed by 3 bases and 2 bases, with 14 bases remaining between them. There are 15 residues in the CDR3. Per germline, CDR1 MNHNY and CDR2 SVGAGI (reference sequence). The DNA for the CDR3 is TGTGCCAGCAGTTATGGGCAGGGGAGTACCTACGAGCAGTACTTC. Protein: CASSYGQGSTYEQYF.

The CDR3 sequence: CASSAKDRGSTEAFF. The CDR3 bases are TGCGCCAGCAGTGCAAAGGACAGGGGGTCCACTGAAGCTTTCTTT. The chain is built from TRBV10-2 and TRBJ1-1, with TRBD1 identical over 10 bases. The CDR3 extends over 15 amino acids. The V segment lost 4 bases and the J segment 4 bases; nucleotides outside the gene matches: 6. CDR1 and CDR2 (germline): WSHSY, SAAADI.

This chain uses TRBV24-1 with TRBJ1-2; D remains ambiguous. The CDR3 loop spans 19 amino acids. V lost 0 bases to trimming and J lost 0 bases, with 19 bases between them. CDR1 KGHDR and CDR2 SFDVKD come from the germline V gene. CDR3 DNA: TGTGCCACCAGTGATTTGCTCACATACCTTATGCTTTCTAACTATGGCTACACCTTC. It encodes CATSDLLTYLMLSNYGYTF.

The chain couples TRBV11-2 to TRBJ2-5; 8 nucleotides line up with TRBD2. The CDR3 sequence is 18 residues long. With V trimmed by 3 bases and J by 6 bases, 18 bases remained unmatched. Germline-derived CDR1 and CDR2 are SGHAT and FQNNGV. CDR3 residues: CASSFNTGRGVGLQTQYF. CDR3 DNA sequence: TGTGCCAGCAGCTTCAATACAGGGCGGGGGGTTGGCCTGCAGACCCAGTACTTC.

The chain couples TRBV28 to TRBJ1-5, with 8 bases identical to TRBD1. Germline CDR1 is MDHEN and CDR2 is SYDVKM. This CDR3 is 13 amino acids long. The junction had 8 bases not matched to a gene; V was cut back by 10 bases and J by 6 bases. CDR3 in DNA: TGTGCCACCTTGCGGGACAGGTCTCAGCCCCAGCATTTT. The encoded protein is CATLRDRSQPQHF. Filled out from reference TRBV28 and TRBJ1-5, the complete variable domain reads DVKVTQSSRYLVKRTGEKVFLECVQDMDHENMFWYRQDPGLGLRLIYFSYDVKMKEKGDIPEGYSVSREKKERFSLILESASTNQTSMYLCATLRDRSQPQHFGDGTRLSIL.

This clone was recorded only once. The V and J genes are TRBV28 and TRBJ1-5; D ambiguous. The germline V gene encodes CDR1 MDHEN and CDR2 SYDVKM. The CDR3 is 13 amino acids. Trimming shortened V by 8 bases and J by 3 bases, and 11 bases separated the two germline ends. The CDR3 nucleotides read TGTGCCAGCCAGTCGGGGTACAATCAGCCCCAGCATTTT. Protein: CASQSGYNQPQHF.

CDR3 nucleotide sequence: TGTGCCAGCTCACCACGGGGGGACACTGAAGCTTTCTTT. Protein sequence: CASSPRGDTEAFF. The V gene is TRBV18, the J gene TRBJ1-1; D perhaps matches TRBD1 (5 bases). V lost 1 base and J 3 bases, leaving 6 bases between the germline ends. CDR1 KGHSH and CDR2 LQKENI come from the germline V gene. CDR3 length: 13 amino acids. The full variable domain, completed using reference TRBV18 and TRBJ1-1, is NAGVMQNPRHLVRRRGQEARLRCSPMKGHSHVYWYRQLPEEGLKFMVYLQKENIIDESGMPKERFSAEFPKEGPSILRIQQVVRGDSAAYFCASSPRGDTEAFFGQGTRLTVV.

J is TRBJ1-2 and V is TRBV6-5; no definite D call. Per germline, CDR1 MNHEY and CDR2 SVGAGI. CDR3 length: 13 amino acids. The V and J ends lost 2 bases and 11 bases respectively, with 15 bases between them. The CDR3 region has the DNA TGTGCCAGCAGTTACAATGGAGGCGGGCCGTACACCTTC. Translation gives CASSYNGGGPYTF.

The rearrangement uses TRBV19 and TRBJ1-2; tentative D call: TRBD1 (6 bases). The CDR3 runs 13 residues. Trimming cost V 6 bases and J 4 bases, with 12 bases left between them. Germline lookup yields CDR1 LNHDA and CDR2 SQIVND (reference sequence). The CDR3 DNA reads TGTGCCAGTAGCCTGACAGGCCTCTATGGCTACACCTTC. This codes for CASSLTGLYGYTF.

V gene TRBV7-6 combines with J gene TRBJ2-3, with a tentative D call TRBD2 (5 bases). The V gene lost 0 bases and the J gene lost 0 bases, with 10 bases spanning the gap. This CDR3 comprises 16 residues. CDR1 is SGHVS, CDR2 FNYEAQ, per germline. CDR3 sequence: CASSLAASTSTDTQYF. As DNA, the CDR3 is TGTGCCAGCAGCTTAGCGGCTAGCACCAGCACAGATACGCAGTATTTT.

This clone appeared a single time. The chain links TRBV7-2 to TRBJ2-6; TRBD2 aligns across 7 bases. J was trimmed by 2 bases and V by 1 base; bases with no gene match: 2. This CDR3 region has 16 residues. Germline V gives CDR1 SGHTA, CDR2 FQGNSA. The DNA of the CDR3 is TGTGCCAGCAGCTTAGTCGGGGGGACTGGGGCCAACGTCCTGACTTTC. This translates into CASSLVGGTGANVLTF. The full variable domain, with the rest looked up from reference TRBV7-2 and TRBJ2-6, is GAGVSQSPSNKVTEKGKDVELRCDPISGHTALYWYRQSLGQGLEFLIYFQGNSAPDKSGLPSDRFSAERTGGSVSTLTIQRTQQEDSAVYLCASSLVGGTGANVLTFGAGSRLTVL.

CDR3 in amino acids: CASSLAGASTDTQYF. For the CDR3, the DNA is TGTGCCAGCAGCTTAGCGGGGGCGAGCACAGATACGCAGTATTTT. The chain combines TRBV7-7 with TRBJ2-3; the D gene is possibly TRBD1 (6 bases). The CDR3 is 15 residues long. Germline V CDR1 and CDR2: SSHAT, FNYEAQ (reference sequence). V was clipped by 0 bases and J by 0 bases, with 7 bases between them. The whole variable domain, filled in from reference TRBV7-7 and TRBJ2-3, reads GAGVSQSPRYKVTKRGQDVTLRCDPISSHATLYWYQQALGQGPEFLTYFNYEAQPDKSGLPSDRFSAERPEGSISTLTIQRTEQRDSAMYRCASSLAGASTDTQYFGPGTRLTVL.

The rearrangement uses TRBV15 and TRBJ1-5, with 10 bases lining up with TRBD1. Germline CDR1 reads LNHNV; CDR2 reads YYDKDF (reference sequence). Germline trimming cut 5 bases from V and 0 bases from J; bases unmatched to any gene: 4. This CDR3 has 16 residues. CDR3 in DNA: TGTGCCACCAGCGGACAGGGGGGTTATAGCAATCAGCCCCAGCATTTT. It is translated as CATSGQGGYSNQPQHF.

V gene TRBV10-3 combines with J gene TRBJ1-5, with D tentatively TRBD1 (6 bases). CDR1 is ENHRY, CDR2 SYGVKD, per germline. The CDR3 extends over 17 amino acids. Trimming removed 0 bases from V and 3 bases from J, with 15 bases in between. The CDR3 reads CAISESISRGLNQPQHF. The CDR3 coding sequence is TGTGCCATCAGTGAGTCGATAAGCAGGGGCCTCAATCAGCCCCAGCATTTT.

This chain connects TRBV9 to TRBJ1-6; TRBD1 is a possible D gene (5 bases). V lost 0 bases and J lost 9, with 19 bases in between. CDR1 SGDLS and CDR2 YYNGEE come from the germline V gene. The CDR3 spans 17 residues. The CDR3 DNA reads as TGTGCCAGCAGCGTAGGGCAGGGCCGAACCCTCGCTTCACCCCTCCACTTT. This encodes CASSVGQGRTLASPLHF.

The rearrangement uses TRBV2 and TRBJ2-7; the D is unclear. V was pared by 6 bases and J by 3 bases, with 6 bases between. CDR1 and CDR2 (germline): SNHLY, FYNNEI. CDR3 length: 11 residues. CDR3 bases: TGTGCCAGCAGGCCGGTCTACGAGCAGTACTTC. It yields the protein CASRPVYEQYF. Complete variable domain (other parts from reference TRBV2 and TRBJ2-7): EPEVTQTPSHQVTQMGQEVILRCVPISNHLYFYWYRQILGQKVEFLVSFYNNEISEKSEIFDDQFSVERPDGSNFTLKIRSTKLEDSAMYFCASRPVYEQYFGPGTRLTVT.

As for this clone: The identical CDR3 is also encoded by other nucleotide sequences in the sample. The chain uses TRBV7-2 and TRBJ2-3; 11 bases line up with TRBD2. J lost 6 bases, V lost 1 base, and 3 bases had no gene match. CDR3 length equals 15 residues. CDR1 and CDR2 from the germline V gene are SGHTA and FQGNSA. CDR3 nucleotide sequence: TGTGCCAGCAGCTTAGGGGGACTAGCGGCGGATACGCAGTATTTT. Translation: CASSLGGLAADTQYF. The whole variable domain, remainder taken from reference TRBV7-2 and TRBJ2-3, is GAGVSQSPSNKVTEKGKDVELRCDPISGHTALYWYRQSLGQGLEFLIYFQGNSAPDKSGLPSDRFSAERTGGSVSTLTIQRTQQEDSAVYLCASSLGGLAADTQYFGPGTRLTVL.

The chain couples TRBV4-1 to TRBJ1-4; D is ambiguous. CDR3 size: 17 residues. Germline loops: CDR1 MGHRA, CDR2 YSYEKL. Trimming shortened V by 1 base and J by 0 bases, and 12 bases separated the two germline ends. The CDR3 bases are TGCGCCAGCAGCCAAGGGGCTCCAGGCGCAACTAATGAAAAACTGTTTTTT. Protein sequence: CASSQGAPGATNEKLFF.

The chain uses TRBV5-1 and TRBJ1-3; D might be TRBD1 (5 bases). The CDR3 is 16 amino acids. V was cut by 0 bases and J by 2 bases, with 12 bases left in between. Germline loops: CDR1 SGHRS, CDR2 YFSETQ. The CDR3 DNA is TGCGCCAGCAGCTTGGGACGGGGGGGACCTGGAAACACCATATATTTT. Protein: CASSLGRGGPGNTIYF.

The chain combines TRBV4-3 with TRBJ2-7; maybe TRBD2 (6 bases). V gave up 4 bases and J gave up 2 bases, with 12 bases separating them. CDR1 LGHNA and CDR2 YSLEER come from the germline V gene. This CDR3 contains 14 residues. The CDR3 is CASSRWGETYEQYF. CDR3 DNA: TGCGCCAGCAGCCGCTGGGGGGAAACCTACGAGCAGTACTTC.

This clone was seen a handful of times. This rearrangement joins TRBV18 to TRBJ1-5; TRBD1 matches 9 bases. Germline assignment: CDR1 KGHSH and CDR2 LQKENI. The CDR3 sequence is 16 residues long. The trim removed 3 bases at V and 5 bases at J, leaving 8 bases unmatched. In DNA form, the CDR3 reads TGTGCCAGCTCACCGGCCGGGACAGGGTTGCATCAGCCCCAGCATTTT. This sequence encodes CASSPAGTGLHQPQHF.

The V and J genes are TRBV7-9 and TRBJ1-6; D unresolved. Trimming took 3 bases from V and 0 from J, leaving 6 bases between them. The CDR3 length is 15 residues. Germline CDR1 is SEHNR and CDR2 is FQNEAQ (reference sequence). The CDR3, as DNA: TGTGCCAGCAGCTTCCGGAGCTCCTATAATTCACCCCTCCACTTT. Residues: CASSFRSSYNSPLHF.

The rearrangement links TRBV18 to TRBJ1-5, with 8 bases lining up with TRBD1. This CDR3 has 16 amino acids. After removal of 1 base from V and 6 bases from J, the junction contained 8 bases not matched to a gene. Germline-derived CDR1 and CDR2 are KGHSH and LQKENI. CDR3 nucleotide sequence: TGTGCCAGCTCACCACAGTCAGGGGGCAATGGTCAGCCCCAGCATTTT. Amino acids: CASSPQSGGNGQPQHF.

The chain has TRBV21-1 and TRBJ2-1; the D call of TRBD2 is as the table states it, not checked on the DNA. TRBV21-1 is tagged as a pseudogene. CDR3 length equals 16 residues. The CDR3 DNA is TGTGCCAGCAGCAAAGTTATGGGGGAGCGGGAGCTTAAGCAGTTCTTC. Translation gives CASSKVMGERELKQFF.

The chain couples TRBV13 to TRBJ1-6, with D unclear. Germline CDR1 reads PRHDT; CDR2 reads FYEKMQ (reference sequence). The V gene lost 5 bases and the J gene lost 4 bases, with 18 bases spanning the gap. This CDR3 has 17 residues. The CDR3 spells CASSPSQEIAYNSPLHF. DNA for the CDR3: TGTGCCAGCAGCCCAAGCCAGGAGATAGCGTATAATTCACCCCTCCACTTT.

The CDR3: CASSLSGTLRNTEAFF. The CDR3, as DNA: TGTGCCAGCAGCTTATCCGGGACACTACGGAACACTGAAGCTTTCTTT. The chain combines TRBV7-8 with TRBJ1-1; D is possibly TRBD1 (6 bases). Trimming left V 2 bases short and J 1 base short, with 14 bases between. Germline CDR1 SGHVS, CDR2 FQNEAQ. CDR3 length: 16 amino acids.

The chain carries TRBV9 and TRBJ2-5; TRBD1 matches 7 bases. After removal of 0 bases from V and 4 bases from J, the junction contained 9 bases not matched to a gene. The germline CDR1 and CDR2 sequences are SGDLS and YYNGEE. CDR3 length equals 16 residues. The CDR3 sequence is CASSVGTGVFGETQYF. CDR3 coding DNA: TGTGCCAGCAGCGTAGGCACAGGGGTGTTCGGAGAGACCCAGTACTTC.

To note about this clone: This sample includes further DNA sequences coding for the same CDR3. This chain joins TRBV7-2 and TRBJ1-5, with D tentatively TRBD1 (5 bases). The CDR3 runs to 15 residues. Germline CDR1 and CDR2: SGHTA and FQGNSA. The germline V and J ends were trimmed by 4 bases and 2 bases, with 12 bases remaining between them. CDR3 sequence: CASSSMGGGNQPQHF. Written as DNA, the CDR3 is TGTGCCAGCAGCTCCATGGGGGGGGGCAATCAGCCCCAGCATTTT.

This clone was recorded only once. The chain uses TRBV27 and TRBJ1-1; D is possibly TRBD1 (5 bases). There are 12 residues in the CDR3. V lost 8 bases and J 7 bases, leaving 14 bases between the germline ends. Per germline, CDR1 MNHEY and CDR2 SMNVEV (reference sequence). The CDR3 loop reads CASSMRGYEAFF. In DNA, the CDR3 is TGTGCCAGCTCTATGCGGGGGTATGAAGCTTTCTTT.